The 9 T cell receptor beta chains presented below share a single source sample, sequenced in a study of tumor and adjacent non-tumor tissue in lung cancer. The library came from three nested PCR rounds adapted from ARM-PCR protocols. TCRdb fed the multiplex PCR reads into MiXCR, producing one record per CDR3 protein. The sample yields roughly 140,000 distinct CDR3 sequences, approximately 64% seen once. The template was RNA from unsorted bulk tissue. Sequencing input: lung tumor tissue. These receptors were obtained from a man aged 55-75 years with small cell lung cancer.

The chain recombines TRBV20-1 with TRBJ1-1; D call uncertain. The V gene's germline CDR1 is DFQATT and CDR2 SNEGSKA (reference sequence). CDR3 length equals 12 residues. V lost 6 bases and J 1 base, leaving 9 bases between the germline ends. The CDR3 reads CSAAGPNTEAFF. For the CDR3, the DNA is TGCAGTGCCGCAGGACCGAACACTGAAGCTTTCTTT.

This clonotype was picked up one time. The conserved final phenylalanine or tryptophan is absent from the CDR3, which likely points to a read error. The chain links TRBV11-1 to TRBJ2-1, with a possible D match to TRBD2 (5 bases). The CDR3 has 16 amino acids. CDR1 is SGHAT, CDR2 FQDESV, per germline (reference sequence). CDR3 protein: CAGSWGGARARNEQFL. CDR3 DNA sequence: TGTGCCGGCAGCTGGGGTGGCGCGAGGGCCCGCAATGAGCAGTTCTTG.

This clonotype was detected only a few times. A read error may be the cause here, since a much bigger clone is one base away. The CDR3 DNA reads as TGCAGCGGGAGAGACTACCACACCGGGGAGCTGTCTTTT. This translates into CSGRDYHTGELSF. V gene TRBV29-1 combines with J gene TRBJ2-2, with D possibly being TRBD2 (5 bases). Germline assignment: CDR1 SQVTM and CDR2 ANQGSEA. The CDR3 consists of 13 residues.

In its sample, this clonotype was seen many times. The rearrangement joins TRBV12-3 or TRBV12-4 to TRBJ2-4; TRBD2 agrees at 7 bases. V dropped 3 bases and J dropped 1; count of bases not matched to a gene: 0. CDR3 size: 14 residues. The CDR3: CASSFGGAKNIQYF. In nucleotides, the CDR3 is TGTGCCAGCAGTTTCGGGGGGGCCAAAAACATTCAGTACTTC.

This chain joins TRBV11-2 and TRBJ2-1, with TRBD2 matching 7 bases. Per the germline V gene, CDR1 is SGHAT and CDR2 is FQNNGV. The CDR3 is made up of 17 amino acids. Germline trimming cut 5 bases from V and 8 bases from J; bases unmatched to any gene: 18. The CDR3 sequence is CASSHIVGAGRGHEQFF. The CDR3 DNA reads as TGTGCCAGCAGCCACATCGTAGGGGCAGGGAGGGGTCATGAGCAGTTCTTC.

A note on this clonotype: A single base separates this from a much larger clone, so it may be a read error. The chain uses TRBV11-3 and TRBJ2-1; no definite D call. The CDR3 has 13 amino acids. The germline CDR1 and CDR2 sequences are SGHNT and YENEEA. CDR3 DNA sequence: TGTGTCAGCAGCTTAACTATCTACAATGAGCAGTTCTTC. Translated: CVSSLTIYNEQFF.

The chain has TRBV6-2 or TRBV6-3 and TRBJ2-1, with D possibly matching TRBD2 (5 bases). Germline CDR1 is MNHEY and CDR2 is SVGEGT. The CDR3 extends over 12 amino acids. V lost 6 bases and J lost 9, with 12 bases in between. The DNA for the CDR3 is TGTGCCAGCAGGCGGACTGGTGCTGAGCAGTTCTTC. It is translated as CASRRTGAEQFF.

The J gene is TRBJ1-1, the V gene TRBV5-1; 7 nucleotides match TRBD1. Germline V gene sequence: CDR1 SGHRS, CDR2 YFSETQ. This CDR3 has 14 amino acids. V gave up 4 bases and J gave up 4 bases; unmatched junction bases: 7. The CDR3 bases are TGCGCCAGCAGCCGACAGGGATTACGCACTGAAGCTTTCTTT. Encoded protein: CASSRQGLRTEAFF.

At least ten counts were recorded for this clonotype. The CDR3, as DNA: TGCAGTGCTAGATGGGGACTAGCGGGAGAGACCCAGTACTTC. It specifies CSARWGLAGETQYF. This rearrangement joins TRBV20-1 to TRBJ2-5, with TRBD2 matching 12 bases. Germline loops: CDR1 DFQATT, CDR2 SNEGSKA (reference sequence). This CDR3 is 14 amino acids long. Unmatched junction bases numbered 2, after V lost 2 bases and J lost 4 bases.